This record concerns one TCR beta chain sequence. Its antigen has not been determined. Per-base qualities were not stored, and no clone one base away is much larger. The CDR3 regions of human TCRbeta chains were analyzed by immunosequencing. Regarding the original processing steps: TCRs in the repertoires were matched against a reference library of SARS-CoV-2-specific TCRs that had been generated with the MIRA antigen-specificity platform. Breadth was defined as the fraction of unique TCRs that were SARS-CoV-2-associated, and depth was defined as the fraction of total T cells that were SARS-CoV-2-associated. Each spike-specific TCR was assigned to its reactive spike region and to a CD4 or CD8 class using the MIRA data. Log10-transformed breadth and depth values were compared by one-way ANOVA with Sidak's multiple comparisons tests. TCRdb re-hosts the immuneACCESS table, in-frame sequences only. Its copies lack some clones; in the studies checked, an unresolved V gene accounts for under half of them, and the cause for the rest is not known. That table furnishes V, J and clone size, whereas the DNA furnished D and trimming. A total of roughly 150,000 clones appear in this sample, about 83% of them only once. Of the sample, 0.95% to 1.1% is held by the ten largest clones.

The data originate from a study of T cell responses to AZD1222 COVID-19 vaccine (dated by TCRdb to the early 2020s). Background for the entire study: TCR sequencing was performed for about 250 trial participants, of whom some 200 were given two doses of AZD1222 and approximately 25 were given two doses of MenACWY control vaccine. Trial participants were enrolled into age subgroups of 18-55, 56-69 and 70-plus years, which contained 148, 28 and 57 TCR-sequenced participants, respectively.

CDR1 and CDR2, looked up from the germline V gene, are MNHEY and SVGAGI. The CDR3 has 15 amino acids, counting the end cysteine and phenylalanine. Only the CDR3 part of the read is kept: 45 bases, read in frame from the first base. A distance of 16 bases separates the germline ends of V and J, which lose 6 bases and 4 bases respectively. The time point label on this specimen signifies: about 28 days (+/-7) after the second vaccine dose. Because spike-specific TCR depth and breadth did not differ between the two schedules, AZD1222 recipients who got a second dose at roughly 4 weeks were pooled with those who got a second dose at roughly 12 weeks. Samples from vaccinated people were obtained from the UK trials COV001 and COV002, which included a single-blind randomized controlled phase 2/3 trial of AZD1222 (ChAdOx1 nCoV-19) in healthy adults. Trial participant PBMC samples were collected at day 0 and day 28 after the second dose for TCRbeta chain sequencing.

What the authors observed across the whole study: Because no samples from the day 14 peak response were available, repertoires could be characterized only after the peak T cell response. The 56-69-year group was small, and its depth increase did not reach significance, likely because of low power. Participants were mostly white British and included more females than males, and it was suggested by the authors that clonal diversity may have been underestimated. Spike-specific TCR breadth and depth rose significantly after two AZD1222 doses compared with day 0 and with MenACWY recipients. Vaccine-associated CD4 TCRs spanned the whole spike protein, with dominant responses in regions 160-218 and 743-854. Conclusions about previously exposed vaccinees are limited, since just 6 or 7 AZD1222 recipients were seropositive for SARS-CoV-2 at baseline. Reportedly, close to half of the unique spike-specific TCRs recognized epitopes lying outside the regions that are mutated in the B.1.351 and B.1.1.7 variants.

Sequenced material: peripheral blood, taken 28 days after the second AZD1222 dose. The chain joins TRBV6-5 to TRBJ1-5; tentative D gene TRBD1, with 5 bases matching. This clonotype was obtained from an adult who received the AZD1222 COVID-19 vaccine. CDR3 region: CASRVQEGTNQPQHF. The DNA reads as follows: TGTGCCAGCAGGGTACAGGAGGGCACAAATCAGCCCCAGCATTTT.